This is a list of T cell receptor beta chains from one sample in a study of T cell repertoires in cytomegalovirus infection. Via MiXCR, TCRdb re-called the reads, giving one row per CDR3 protein. The sample shows about 55,000 distinct CDR3 sequences, around 20% of them seen only once. Their antigens remain unidentified. The specimen was CD8+ T cells from cultured PBMCs, collected from culture after CMV antigen stimulation. Source of these receptors: a human donor in good health (CMV status not recorded). Some clones in this sample may be carry-over from other donors' samples. CDR3s include the opening cysteine and the closing phenylalanine or tryptophan. D genes are given only for firm matches. Where a row states a size, it is once, few, many or the class of an expanded clone; other rows omit it.

abundance | j_gene | d_gene | v_gene | CDR3aa | CDR3nt
. | TRBJ1-5 | . | TRBV7-2 | CASRPGGSNQPQHF | TGTGCCAGCAGACCGGGGGGGTCCAATCAGCCCCAGCATTTT
. | TRBJ2-7 | TRBD2 | TRBV30 | CAWSGTSGRGYEQYF | TGTGCCTGGTCCGGGACTAGCGGGAGAGGATACGAGCAGTACTTC
. | TRBJ2-7 | . | TRBV12-3/TRBV12-4 | CASSLTSFEQYF | TGTGCCAGCAGTTTGACTAGTTTCGAGCAGTACTTC
few | TRBJ1-4 | . | TRBV12-3/TRBV12-4 | CASRPGGGEKLFF | TGTGCCAGCAGACCCGGAGGTGGGGAAAAACTGTTTTTT
. | TRBJ2-7 | TRBD1 | TRBV14 | CASSQGAGTGGYEQYF | TGTGCCAGCAGCCAAGGGGCCGGGACAGGGGGCTACGAGCAGTACTTC
many | TRBJ2-7 | . | TRBV27 | CASSLIRGGSYEQYF | TGTGCCAGCAGTTTAATCAGGGGCGGATCCTACGAGCAGTACTTC
few | TRBJ1-2 | . | TRBV7-2 | CASSLSTGRDIYGYTF | TGTGCCAGCAGCTTATCGACGGGAAGGGATATCTATGGCTACACCTTC
few | TRBJ2-1 | TRBD2 | TRBV6-1 | CASRPTLAGGYNEQFF | TGTGCCAGCAGGCCAACTCTAGCGGGAGGGTACAATGAGCAGTTCTTC
. | TRBJ2-7 | TRBD2 | TRBV6-5 | CASSSPGERGTKQYF | TGTGCCAGCAGTTCCCCCGGGGAGCGGGGTACCAAGCAGTACTTC
few | TRBJ2-7 | . | TRBV7-2 | CASSLSSYEQYF | TGTGCCAGCAGTCTTAGCTCCTACGAGCAGTACTTC
few | TRBJ2-5 | . | TRBV11-2 | CASSPRDTRETQYF | TGTGCCAGCAGCCCCCGGGACACGAGAGAGACCCAGTACTTC
few | TRBJ2-3 | TRBD1 | TRBV5-6 | CASSSTGAQGTQYF | TGTGCCAGCAGCTCTACAGGGGCCCAGGGTACGCAGTATTTT
. | TRBJ1-2 | TRBD1 | TRBV7-9 | CATLPKDREYYGYTF | TGTGCCACGCTCCCAAAGGACAGGGAGTACTATGGCTACACCTTC
few | TRBJ1-5 | . | TRBV28 | CASSSDTESNQPQHF | TGTGCCAGCAGTTCCGATACAGAGAGCAATCAGCCCCAGCATTTT
few | TRBJ2-3 | TRBD2 | TRBV7-6 | CASSLAGGSTDTQYF | TGTGCCAGCAGCTTAGCGGGAGGGAGCACAGATACGCAGTATTTT
. | TRBJ2-1 | TRBD2 | TRBV7-6 | CASSLGLATYNEQFF | TGTGCCAGCAGCTTGGGACTAGCGACCTACAATGAGCAGTTCTTC
many | TRBJ2-1 | TRBD2 | TRBV6-2/TRBV6-3 | CASILAGGISYNEQFF | TGTGCCAGCATCCTGGCGGGGGGTATCTCCTACAATGAGCAGTTCTTC
. | TRBJ1-4 | . | TRBV27 | CASNGQYNEKLFF | TGTGCCAGTAACGGACAGTATAATGAAAAACTGTTTTTT
. | TRBJ2-7 | . | TRBV6-2/TRBV6-3 | CASSYLQARKSYEQYF | TGTGCCAGCAGTTATTTGCAAGCGCGGAAATCCTACGAGCAGTACTTC
few | TRBJ2-3 | TRBD1 | TRBV14 | CASSQADTGGADTQYF | TGTGCCAGCAGCCAAGCCGACACAGGGGGTGCAGATACGCAGTATTTT
few | TRBJ2-7 | . | TRBV7-6 | CASSFQRVGYEQYF | TGTGCCAGCAGCTTTCAGCGGGTGGGCTACGAGCAGTACTTC
. | TRBJ1-5 | . | TRBV27 | CASSGQLGSNQPQHF | TGTGCCAGCAGTGGACAGCTTGGGAGCAATCAGCCCCAGCATTTT
. | TRBJ2-3 | . | TRBV7-2 | CASSLEGSAYSTDTQYF | TGTGCCAGCAGCTTAGAAGGGTCGGCGTATAGCACAGATACGCAGTATTTT
many | TRBJ2-3 | TRBD1 | TRBV28 | CASSLGTESLTDTQYF | TGTGCCAGCAGTCTTGGGACAGAGAGTCTCACAGATACGCAGTATTTT
many | TRBJ1-1 | . | TRBV11-2 | CASSLDFKGKAFF | TGTGCCAGCAGCTTAGATTTTAAGGGGAAGGCTTTCTTT
. | TRBJ2-1 | . | TRBV7-2 | CASSLRAGQAMQPQYNEQFF | TGTGCCAGCAGCTTAAGAGCGGGTCAGGCGATGCAACCACAATACAATGAGCAGTTCTTC
. | TRBJ1-2 | . | TRBV9 | CASKSSASYGYTF | TGTGCCAGCAAGTCATCGGCTAGCTATGGCTACACCTTC
. | TRBJ2-1 | . | TRBV7-6 | CASSVQTSYTYNEQFF | TGTGCCAGCAGCGTGCAGACTAGTTACACCTACAATGAGCAGTTCTTC
. | TRBJ2-7 | . | TRBV7-9 | CASSFPSSPGGLDEQYF | TGTGCCAGCAGCTTCCCCAGTAGCCCGGGGGGCCTAGACGAGCAGTACTTC
. | TRBJ2-7 | . | TRBV20-1 | CSARVADHHSYEQYF | TGCAGTGCTAGAGTCGCGGACCACCACTCCTACGAGCAGTACTTC
few | TRBJ2-1 | TRBD2 | TRBV12-5 | CASGLVVSGGTYNEQFF | TGTGCTAGTGGTTTGGTGGTTAGCGGGGGGACTTACAATGAGCAGTTCTTC
. | TRBJ2-7 | . | TRBV25-1 | CASSDPGDYEQYF | TGTGCCAGCAGTGACCCAGGGGACTACGAGCAGTACTTC
few | TRBJ1-6 | . | TRBV7-2 | CASSLQGPLSYNSPLHF | TGTGCCAGCAGCTTACAGGGACCCCTCTCCTATAATTCACCCCTCCACTTT
medium-sized | TRBJ2-7 | . | TRBV15 | CATSSRTESYEQYF | TGTGCCACCAGCTCACGGACAGAATCCTACGAGCAGTACTTC
few | TRBJ2-7 | . | TRBV7-3 | CASSLTQGYEQYF | TGTGCCAGCAGCTTAACTCAGGGCTACGAGCAGTACTTC
few | TRBJ2-5 | TRBD1 | TRBV25-1 | CASSEWGTDSQETQYF | TGTGCCAGCAGTGAATGGGGGACAGATTCCCAAGAGACCCAGTACTTC
. | TRBJ2-1 | . | TRBV7-6 | CASSSRQPYNEQFF | TGTGCCAGCAGCTCCCGACAGCCCTATAATGAGCAGTTCTTC
few | TRBJ2-3 | . | TRBV27 | CASSLKAVDTQYF | TGTGCCAGCAGTTTGAAGGCCGTAGATACGCAGTATTTT
. | TRBJ2-7 | . | TRBV7-2 | CASSSTYSYEQYF | TGTGCCAGCAGCTCAACCTATTCCTACGAGCAGTACTTC
. | TRBJ2-1 | . | TRBV27 | CASSDGTSSYNEQFF | TGTGCCAGCAGTGACGGAACAAGCTCCTACAATGAGCAGTTCTTC
many | TRBJ2-5 | . | TRBV7-8 | CASSSRQLGFGETQYF | TGTGCCAGCAGCTCTAGACAGTTAGGTTTCGGGGAGACCCAGTACTTC
few | TRBJ1-3 | . | TRBV7-4 | CASSVRGDYSGNTIYF | TGTGCCAGCAGCGTCAGAGGGGATTACTCTGGAAACACCATATATTTT
. | TRBJ2-7 | TRBD1 | TRBV6-6 | CASLQVGDRGPYEQYF | TGTGCCAGCCTACAGGTGGGGGACAGGGGGCCCTACGAGCAGTACTTC
many | TRBJ1-6 | TRBD1 | TRBV28 | CASSLYTGTGFSPLHF | TGTGCCAGCAGTTTATACACCGGGACAGGGTTTTCACCCCTCCACTTT
. | TRBJ2-7 | . | TRBV12-3/TRBV12-4 | CASRGLGHGTYEQYF | TGTGCCAGCAGGGGCTTGGGGCACGGTACCTACGAGCAGTACTTC
. | TRBJ2-3 | TRBD2 | TRBV11-2 | CASSLSLAGDSDTQYF | TGTGCCAGCAGCTTATCTCTAGCGGGGGATTCAGATACGCAGTATTTT
many | TRBJ2-1 | TRBD2 | TRBV6-2/TRBV6-3 | CASHLAGVNNEQFF | TGTGCCAGCCATCTAGCGGGAGTGAACAATGAGCAGTTCTTC
. | TRBJ1-2 | TRBD1 | TRBV7-8 | CASSLAPRTGGNYGYTF | TGTGCCAGCAGCTTAGCGCCCAGGACAGGGGGGAACTATGGCTACACCTTC
many | TRBJ1-2 | . | TRBV12-3/TRBV12-4 | CASSTTTTRYGYTF | TGTGCCAGCAGTACAACCACCACTCGCTATGGCTACACCTTC